The 22 T cell receptor beta chains below come from one sample, sequenced in a study of blood T cell repertoires in COVID-19. Clones were read by immunoSEQ multiplex PCR, and TCRdb kept only the in-frame ones, dropping some. The profile shows around 220,000 clones, roughly nine tenths of them singletons. Sample: peripheral blood. The receptor set was obtained from a man aged 35 to 55 with active or convalescent COVID-19.

J is TRBJ2-1 and V is TRBV9; no clear D gene. Trimming pared 0 bases from V and 5 bases from J, leaving 6 bases between. Germline CDR1 is SGDLS and CDR2 is YYNGEE. The CDR3 loop spans 13 amino acids. The DNA of the CDR3 is TGTGCCAGCAGCGTAGCCGTTAACAATGAGCAGTTCTTC. Protein product: CASSVAVNNEQFF.

V and J are TRBV15 and TRBJ1-2, with 8 bases aligning to TRBD1. Germline trimming cut 3 bases from V and 6 bases from J; bases unmatched to any gene: 6. The CDR3 is made up of 14 amino acids. Per germline, CDR1 LNHNV and CDR2 YYDKDF (reference sequence). Written as DNA, the CDR3 is TGTGCCACCAGCAGCGGACAGGGAGGGGATGGCTACACCTTC. Amino acid sequence: CATSSGQGGDGYTF.

The chain recombines TRBV6-4 with TRBJ2-1; 9 bases are a match to TRBD2. The CDR3 is 14 amino acids. Trimming at V came to 4 bases and at J to 7 bases, leaving 5 bases not matched to a gene. CDR1 is MRHNA, CDR2 SNTAGT, per germline. CDR3 nucleotides: TGTGCCAGCAGTGTCGGGCGGGAGGGGAATGAGCAGTTCTTC. It yields the protein CASSVGREGNEQFF.

The V gene is TRBV10-3, the J gene TRBJ1-5, with 9 bases matching TRBD1. This CDR3 is 16 amino acids long. Germline V lookup: CDR1 ENHRY, CDR2 SYGVKD. With V trimmed by 4 bases and J by 2 bases, 6 bases remained unmatched. The CDR3 protein is CAISAGTGQGNQPQHF. DNA of the CDR3: TGTGCCATCAGTGCCGGGACAGGGCAAGGCAATCAGCCCCAGCATTTT.

This chain links TRBV19 with TRBJ1-1, with a possible D match to TRBD1 (6 bases). Looked up from germline, CDR1 is LNHDA and CDR2 is SQIVND (reference sequence). There are 16 residues in the CDR3. Trimming removed 3 bases from V and 1 base from J, with 15 bases in between. The CDR3 region has the DNA TGTGCCAGTAGTATCCCCCGACAGGCGAAGAACACTGAAGCTTTCTTT. It translates to CASSIPRQAKNTEAFF.

The chain has TRBV5-1 and TRBJ1-2; a possible D gene is TRBD1 (5 bases). Germline CDR1 SGHRS, CDR2 YFSETQ. This CDR3 spans 16 amino acids. V lost 0 bases to trimming and J lost 1 base, with 13 bases between them. The CDR3 spells CASSLGRGEINYGYTF. DNA of the CDR3: TGCGCCAGCAGCTTGGGGAGGGGTGAAATTAACTATGGCTACACCTTC.

The chain recombines TRBV6-6 with TRBJ1-1; D is ambiguous. Germline CDR1 MNHNY, CDR2 SVGAGI (reference sequence). The V and J ends lost 5 bases and 1 base respectively, with 11 bases between them. The CDR3 covers 14 residues. The CDR3 loop reads CASSPAGENTEAFF. DNA for the CDR3: TGTGCCAGCAGTCCGGCGGGAGAGAACACTGAAGCTTTCTTT.

The chain employs TRBV6-6 and TRBJ2-1; D might be TRBD2 (5 bases). The CDR3 has 16 residues. Per the germline V gene, CDR1 is MNHNY and CDR2 is SVGAGI (reference sequence). The V gene lost 0 bases and the J gene lost 4 bases, with 13 bases spanning the gap. In nucleotides, the CDR3 is TGTGCCAGCAGTTACTCAGTAGGACTCGGGTACAATGAGCAGTTCTTC. Protein sequence: CASSYSVGLGYNEQFF.

The V and J genes are TRBV5-1 and TRBJ1-6, with D possibly TRBD1 on 6 matching bases. CDR3 length equals 14 residues. Germline-derived CDR1 and CDR2 are SGHRS and YFSETQ. V was trimmed by 2 bases and J by 10 bases, leaving 13 bases between them. Written as DNA, the CDR3 is TGCGCCAGCAGCTTAGACCAAAGGGGGTCACCCCTCCACTTT. Residues: CASSLDQRGSPLHF.

V usage is TRBV5-1 and J usage is TRBJ1-2; 10 nucleotides line up with TRBD1. Trimming took 4 bases from V and 8 from J; bases not matched to a gene: 14. Germline values: CDR1 SGHRS, CDR2 YFSETQ. The CDR3 is 16 residues long. The CDR3 here is CASSAPQDRGVRGYTF. CDR3 in DNA: TGCGCCAGCAGCGCACCACAGGACAGGGGGGTACGCGGCTACACCTTC.

CDR3 amino acids: CASSSSSGGETQYF. CDR3 DNA: TGCGCCAGCAGCTCCTCGTCAGGAGGGGAGACCCAGTACTTC. The rearrangement uses TRBV4-1 and TRBJ2-5; possibly TRBD2 for D (6 bases). Germline V gives CDR1 MGHRA, CDR2 YSYEKL. V was cut by 5 bases and J by 5 bases, with 15 bases left in between. This CDR3 spans 14 amino acids.

About this clone: A read error may explain this, as a much larger clone is one base away. The chain recombines TRBV7-9 with TRBJ2-7; the D gene is possibly TRBD2 (6 bases). Trimming left V 5 bases short and J 1 base short, with 6 bases between. Germline CDR1 SEHNR, CDR2 FQNEAQ (reference sequence). This CDR3 spans 12 amino acids. CDR3 region: CASSRGSYEQYF. The CDR3 DNA reads as TGTGCCAGCAGCCGGGGGTCCTACGAGCAGTACTTC.

This chain uses TRBV6-5 with TRBJ1-4; 7 nucleotides match TRBD1. Germline V gene lookup returns CDR1 MNHEY and CDR2 SVGAGI. With V trimmed by 5 bases and J by 8 bases, 11 bases remained unmatched. The CDR3 runs to 15 residues. CDR3 coding DNA: TGTGCCAGCAGTCCAAACCCCGGGACAGAGGAAAAACTGTTTTTT. Its translation is CASSPNPGTEEKLFF.

The chain joins TRBV30 to TRBJ2-6; D might be TRBD2 (6 bases). The CDR3 has 20 residues. The V end lost 5 bases, the J end lost 0 bases, and 26 bases lay between the germline ends. Germline V CDR1 and CDR2: GTSNPN, SVGIG (reference sequence). The CDR3 here is CAWGPPLGLMPLSGANVLTF. The CDR3, as DNA: TGTGCCTGGGGCCCTCCATTGGGACTCATGCCCCTCTCTGGGGCCAACGTCCTGACTTTC.

About this clone itself: The same CDR3 also results from other DNA sequences found in this sample. The chain recombines TRBV5-1 with TRBJ2-7; no firm D call. The CDR3 is 12 residues long. Germline V gene lookup returns CDR1 SGHRS and CDR2 YFSETQ. The germline V and J ends were trimmed by 3 bases and 2 bases, with 6 bases remaining between them. The CDR3 bases are TGCGCCAGCAGCTCTCAGACCTACGAGCAGTACTTC. This translates into CASSSQTYEQYF.

V and J are TRBV5-1 and TRBJ2-7; perhaps TRBD1 as D (6 bases). Germline CDR1 is SGHRS and CDR2 is YFSETQ. The CDR3 is 11 residues long. The V and J ends lost 8 bases and 4 bases respectively, with 10 bases between them. The CDR3 bases are TGCGCCAGTAAGGGGGAGTACGAGCAGTACTTC. It codes for CASKGEYEQYF.

The chain uses TRBV28 and TRBJ2-2, with 14 bases identical to TRBD2. The CDR3 has 19 residues. The V gene end was trimmed by 8 bases and the J gene end by 3 bases; junction bases not matched to a gene: 14. Germline CDR1 reads MDHEN; CDR2 reads SYDVKM. The CDR3 protein is CASFRRLAGGRGDTGELFF. For the CDR3, the DNA is TGTGCCAGCTTTCGCCGACTAGCGGGAGGGCGGGGCGACACCGGGGAGCTGTTTTTT.

A single count supports this clone. V is TRBV5-8 and J is TRBJ1-1; D is unclear. Germline CDR1 SGHTS, CDR2 YDEGEE. Trimming took off 7 bases at V and 3 bases at J, with 13 bases between the two ends. The CDR3 has 13 amino acids. In nucleotides, the CDR3 is TGTGCCAGCTCCCTATCGGGAGACACTGAAGCTTTCTTT. Translated, it gives CASSLSGDTEAFF.

V gene TRBV18 combines with J gene TRBJ1-5; 8 nucleotides line up with TRBD1. From germline, CDR1 is KGHSH and CDR2 LQKENI. The CDR3 runs to 14 residues. The ends lost 2 bases at V and 6 bases at J; junction bases unmatched: 3. CDR3: CASSPETGVQPQHF. DNA for the CDR3: TGTGCCAGCTCACCAGAGACAGGGGTTCAGCCCCAGCATTTT.

This chain joins TRBV2 and TRBJ1-5; D ambiguous. The V gene's germline CDR1 is SNHLY and CDR2 FYNNEI. CDR3 size: 13 residues. Trimming shortened V by 7 bases and J by 1 base, and 8 bases separated the two germline ends. The CDR3 sequence: CASTGESNQPQHF. CDR3 sequence (DNA): TGTGCCAGCACCGGGGAAAGCAATCAGCCCCAGCATTTT.

The CDR3 here is CASSWSGGEGNEQFF. CDR3 sequence (DNA): TGCGCCAGCAGCTGGTCAGGGGGTGAGGGCAATGAGCAGTTCTTC. The V and J genes are TRBV5-1 and TRBJ2-1, with 7 positions matching TRBD1. The CDR3 contains 15 residues. Looked up from germline, CDR1 is SGHRS and CDR2 is YFSETQ. The junction had 9 bases not matched to a gene; V was cut back by 3 bases and J by 6 bases.

The chain joins TRBV7-9 to TRBJ1-2; a weak D match, TRBD1 (5 bases). The CDR3 is made up of 15 amino acids. Trimming took off 1 base at V and 0 bases at J, with 9 bases between the two ends. Germline CDR1 and CDR2: SEHNR and FQNEAQ (reference sequence). The CDR3 loop reads CASSLGRATNYGYTF. The CDR3 DNA follows: TGTGCCAGCAGCTTAGGCAGGGCGACTAACTATGGCTACACCTTC. The full variable domain, completed using reference TRBV7-9 and TRBJ1-2, is DTGVSQNPRHKITKRGQNVTFRCDPISEHNRLYWYRQTLGQGPEFLTYFQNEAQLEKSRLLSDRFSAERPKGSFSTLEIQRTEQGDSAMYLCASSLGRATNYGYTFGSGTRLTVV.